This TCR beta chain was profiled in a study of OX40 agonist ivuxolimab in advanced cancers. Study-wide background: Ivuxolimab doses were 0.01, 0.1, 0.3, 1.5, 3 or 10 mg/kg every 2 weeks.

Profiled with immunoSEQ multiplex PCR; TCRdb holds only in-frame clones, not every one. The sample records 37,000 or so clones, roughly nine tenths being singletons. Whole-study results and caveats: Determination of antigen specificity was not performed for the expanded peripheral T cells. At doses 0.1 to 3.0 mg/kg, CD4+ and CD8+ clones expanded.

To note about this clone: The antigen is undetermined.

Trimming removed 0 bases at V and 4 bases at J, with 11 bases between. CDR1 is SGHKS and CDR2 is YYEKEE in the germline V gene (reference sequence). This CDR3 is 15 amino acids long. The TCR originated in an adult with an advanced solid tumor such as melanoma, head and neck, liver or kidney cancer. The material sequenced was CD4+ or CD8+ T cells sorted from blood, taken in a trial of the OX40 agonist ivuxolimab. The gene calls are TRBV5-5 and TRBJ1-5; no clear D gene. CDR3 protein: CASSLGSVGNQPQHF. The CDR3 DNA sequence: TGTGCCAGCAGCTTGGGCTCGGTCGGAAATCAGCCCCAGCATTTT.